This TCR beta chain comes out of a study of blood T cell repertoires in COVID-19. TCRdb's table, derived via immunoSEQ multiplex PCR, lists solely in-frame clones and lacks some. The sample holds hundreds of thousands of clones, about 90% seen once. This CDR3 has 15 residues. Participant age was roughly 18 to 100 years, and participants resided in roughly 24 US areas. The source of this sequence is a woman aged 18-29 years with acute COVID-19. V is TRBV12-2 and J is TRBJ1-5. TRBV12-2 is shown as a pseudogene. Sequencing was performed on PBMCs or T cells enriched from blood (not recorded which). The chain's CDR3 is CASRQGGTANQPQHF. For the CDR3, the DNA is TGTGCAAGTCGCCAAGGCGGGACTGCCAATCAGCCCCAGCATTTT.